This is a list of T cell receptor beta chains from one sample in a study of lymphopenia after photon versus proton radiotherapy. Using immunoSEQ multiplex PCR, the repertoire was profiled, and TCRdb retains in-frame clones only, with some absent. The sample has tens of thousands of clones, more than 85% seen once; the top ten hold 15% to 20%. The starting material was peripheral blood, obtained from a patient treated with photon-based radiotherapy. These receptors were collected from a woman aged 40 to 55 with cholangiocarcinoma. CDR3s include the opening cysteine and the closing phenylalanine or tryptophan. The D gene is left open where the match is weak. Part of the rows lack a size; the others show once, few, many or a class for expanded clones.

.	TRBV18	TRBD1	TRBJ1-1	TGTGCCAGCTCCGATAAGACAGGGAGCACTGAAGCTTTCTTT	CASSDKTGSTEAFF
few	TRBV2	.	TRBJ1-2	TGTGCCAGCAGCCCCGGGACCTCGAGGGGCTACACCTTC	CASSPGTSRGYTF
.	TRBV27	TRBD2	TRBJ2-7	TGTGCCAGCTGCGAGTCAGCGGGAGTTCACGAGCAGTACTTC	CASCESAGVHEQYF
.	TRBV9	TRBD1	TRBJ2-2	TGTGCCAGCAGCGCCCGGCCCGGGACAGAGCTTAACGGGGAGCTGTTTTTT	CASSARPGTELNGELFF
.	TRBV5-1	TRBD1	TRBJ2-3	TGCGCCAGCAGCCTGGGGGACAGGGACACAGATACGCAGTATTTT	CASSLGDRDTDTQYF
.	TRBV5-1	.	TRBJ2-7	TGCGCCAGCAGCTTGCCCCCGATATCGGGGGCATACGAGCAGTACTTC	CASSLPPISGAYEQYF
.	TRBV29-1	TRBD1	TRBJ1-1	TGCAGCGCCAATCCGACAGGGCCTGAAGCTTTCTTT	CSANPTGPEAFF
once	TRBV2	TRBD1	TRBJ1-5	TGTGCCAGCAGTCCGGGACAGGGGGCTTTGAGCAATCAGCCCCAGCATTTT	CASSPGQGALSNQPQHF
.	TRBV10-3	.	TRBJ2-7	TGTGCCATCAGTGGTGTCTCCACCTACGAGCAGTACTTC	CAISGVSTYEQYF
few	TRBV7-6	.	TRBJ1-4	TGTGCCAGCAGCTTAGGGGGTTCTGAACTGTTTTTT	CASSLGGSELFF
.	TRBV7-8	.	TRBJ1-5	TGTGCCAGCAGCTTAGGGTCCGGGTATCAGCCCCAGCATTTT	CASSLGSGYQPQHF
.	TRBV11-2	.	TRBJ2-3	TGTGCCAGCAGCTTAGCGGGGTCGAGCACAGATACGCAGTATTTT	CASSLAGSSTDTQYF
.	TRBV6-5	TRBD2	TRBJ2-7	TGTGCCAGCAGTTACTCCGCTAGCGGGGGGGCCGGGGAGCAGTACTTC	CASSYSASGGAGEQYF
.	TRBV14	.	TRBJ1-4	TGTGCCAGCAGCCAAGTCTCATTCACCAATGAAAAACTGTTTTTT	CASSQVSFTNEKLFF
.	TRBV27	.	TRBJ1-2	TGTGCCAGCAGAAGCCTGTTTTCTGGCTACACCTTC	CASRSLFSGYTF
.	TRBV7-7	.	TRBJ2-2	TGTGCTAGCAGTTATGGGGGTTTGGGCACCGGGGAGCTGTTTTTT	CASSYGGLGTGELFF
.	TRBV28	.	TRBJ1-1	TGTGCCGGGGCAAGGGCCGGATCGAACACTGAAGCTTTCTTT	CAGARAGSNTEAFF
.	TRBV10-3	.	TRBJ1-6	TGTGCCATCAGTGCTTCAGGGCGCTCCTATAATTCACCCCTCCACTTT	CAISASGRSYNSPLHF
.	TRBV5-6	.	TRBJ2-2	TGTGCCAGTTCGCATGAGCGTACGAACACCGGGGAGCTGTTTTTT	CASSHERTNTGELFF
.	TRBV19	.	TRBJ2-5	TGTGCCAGTAGTATCCGGGACTCGAGGGGGGAGACCCAGTACTTC	CASSIRDSRGETQYF
.	TRBV27	.	TRBJ1-2	TGTGCCAGCAGTATATCAGGGGCCTATGGCTACACCTTC	CASSISGAYGYTF
.	TRBV4-1	TRBD1	TRBJ2-2	TGCGCCAGCAGCCAAGGGGGACAGGGCATCGGGGAGCTGTTTTTT	CASSQGGQGIGELFF
.	TRBV6-1	TRBD1	TRBJ1-5	TGTGCCAGCAGTCCAAGGGACAGAAGCAATCAGCCCCAGCATTTT	CASSPRDRSNQPQHF
.	TRBV9	.	TRBJ2-7	TGTGCCAGCAGCGTAGGGGGTAGCCACAGCTCCTACGAGCAGTACTTC	CASSVGGSHSSYEQYF